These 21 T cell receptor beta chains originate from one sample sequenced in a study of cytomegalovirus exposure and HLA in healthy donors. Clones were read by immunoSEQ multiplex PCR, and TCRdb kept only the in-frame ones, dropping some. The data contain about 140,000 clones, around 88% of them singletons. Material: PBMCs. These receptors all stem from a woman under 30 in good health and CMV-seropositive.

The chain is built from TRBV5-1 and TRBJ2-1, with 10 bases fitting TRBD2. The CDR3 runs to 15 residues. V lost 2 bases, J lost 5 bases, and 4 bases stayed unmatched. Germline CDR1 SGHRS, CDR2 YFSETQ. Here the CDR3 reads CASSLLAGTHNEQFF. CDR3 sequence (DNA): TGCGCCAGCAGCTTACTAGCGGGAACGCACAATGAGCAGTTCTTC. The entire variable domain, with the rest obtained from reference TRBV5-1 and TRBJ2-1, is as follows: KAGVTQTPRYLIKTRGQQVTLSCSPISGHRSVSWYQQTPGQGLQFLFEYFSETQRNKGNFPGRFSGRQFSNSRSEMNVSTLELGDSALYLCASSLLAGTHNEQFFGPGTRLTVL.

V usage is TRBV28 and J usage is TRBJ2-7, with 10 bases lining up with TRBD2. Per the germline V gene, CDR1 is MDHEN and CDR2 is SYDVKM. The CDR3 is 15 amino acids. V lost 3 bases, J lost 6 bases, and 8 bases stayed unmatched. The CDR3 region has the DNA TGTGCCAGCAGTTTTAGCCCCGCTAGCGGGGGCGAGCAGTACTTC. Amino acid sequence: CASSFSPASGGEQYF.

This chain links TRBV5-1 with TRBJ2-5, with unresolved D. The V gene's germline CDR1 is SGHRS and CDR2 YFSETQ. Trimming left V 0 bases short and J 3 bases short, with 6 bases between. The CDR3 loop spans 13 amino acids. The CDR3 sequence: CASSLASKETQYF. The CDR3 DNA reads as TGCGCCAGCAGCTTGGCTAGTAAAGAGACCCAGTACTTC.

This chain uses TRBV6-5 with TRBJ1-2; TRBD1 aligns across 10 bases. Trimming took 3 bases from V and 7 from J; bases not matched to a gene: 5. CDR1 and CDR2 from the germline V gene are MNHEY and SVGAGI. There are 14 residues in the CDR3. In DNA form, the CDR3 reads TGTGCCAGCAGTTATCGGGACAGGGGCAGTGGCTACACCTTC. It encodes CASSYRDRGSGYTF.

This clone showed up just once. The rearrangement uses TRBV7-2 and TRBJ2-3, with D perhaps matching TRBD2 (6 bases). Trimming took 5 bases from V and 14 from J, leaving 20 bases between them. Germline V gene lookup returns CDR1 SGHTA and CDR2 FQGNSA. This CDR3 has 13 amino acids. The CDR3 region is CASSLGRAGWRYF. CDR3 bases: TGTGCCAGCAGCCTAGGTCGGGCGGGATGGAGGTATTTT.

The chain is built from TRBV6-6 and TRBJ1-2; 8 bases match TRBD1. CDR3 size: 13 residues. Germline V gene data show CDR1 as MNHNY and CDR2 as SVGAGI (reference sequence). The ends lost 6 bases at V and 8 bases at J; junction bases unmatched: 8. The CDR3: CASRRTGREGYTF. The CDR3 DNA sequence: TGTGCCAGCAGACGGACAGGGCGAGAAGGCTACACCTTC.

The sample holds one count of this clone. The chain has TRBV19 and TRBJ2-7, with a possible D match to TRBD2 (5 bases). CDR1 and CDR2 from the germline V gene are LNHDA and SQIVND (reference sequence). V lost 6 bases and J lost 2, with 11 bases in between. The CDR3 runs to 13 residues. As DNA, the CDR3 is TGTGCCAGTAGCTACGGGGTTCCCTACGAGCAGTACTTC. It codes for CASSYGVPYEQYF. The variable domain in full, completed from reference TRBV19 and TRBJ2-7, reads DGGITQSPKYLFRKEGQNVTLSCEQNLNHDAMYWYRQDPGQGLRLIYYSQIVNDFQKGDIAEGYSVSREKKESFPLTVTSAQKNPTAFYLCASSYGVPYEQYFGPGTRLTVT.

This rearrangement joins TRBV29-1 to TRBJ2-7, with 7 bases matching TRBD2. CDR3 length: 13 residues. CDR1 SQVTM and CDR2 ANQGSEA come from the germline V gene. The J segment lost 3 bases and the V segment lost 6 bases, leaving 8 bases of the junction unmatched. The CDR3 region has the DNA TGCAGCGTGCGGGAGACCTTCTTCTACGAGCAGTACTTC. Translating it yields CSVRETFFYEQYF.

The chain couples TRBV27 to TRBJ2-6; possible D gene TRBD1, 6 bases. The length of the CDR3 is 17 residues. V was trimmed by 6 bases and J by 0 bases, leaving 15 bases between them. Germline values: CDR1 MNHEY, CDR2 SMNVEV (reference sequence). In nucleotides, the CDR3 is TGTGCCAGCAGCCCTCTGACAGGCCCCTCTGGGGCCAACGTCCTGACTTTC. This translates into CASSPLTGPSGANVLTF.

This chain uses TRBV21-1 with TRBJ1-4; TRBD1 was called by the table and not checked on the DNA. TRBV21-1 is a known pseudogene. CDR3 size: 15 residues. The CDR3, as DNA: TGTGCCAGCAGCAAAGGAGACAGGGGAGGAGAAAAACTGTTTTTT. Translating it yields CASSKGDRGGEKLFF.

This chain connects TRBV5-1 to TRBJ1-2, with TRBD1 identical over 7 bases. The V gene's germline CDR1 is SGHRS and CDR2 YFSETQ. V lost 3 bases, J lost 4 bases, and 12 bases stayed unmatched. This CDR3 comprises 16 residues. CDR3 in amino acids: CASSSRTGQGIYGYTF. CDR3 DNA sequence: TGCGCCAGCAGCTCTAGGACAGGCCAAGGGATCTATGGCTACACCTTC.

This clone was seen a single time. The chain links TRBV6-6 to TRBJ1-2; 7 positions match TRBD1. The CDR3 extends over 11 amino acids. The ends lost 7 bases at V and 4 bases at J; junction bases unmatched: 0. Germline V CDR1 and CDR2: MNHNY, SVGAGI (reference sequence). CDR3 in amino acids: CASTGGYGYTF. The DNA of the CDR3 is TGTGCCAGCACAGGGGGCTATGGCTACACCTTC.

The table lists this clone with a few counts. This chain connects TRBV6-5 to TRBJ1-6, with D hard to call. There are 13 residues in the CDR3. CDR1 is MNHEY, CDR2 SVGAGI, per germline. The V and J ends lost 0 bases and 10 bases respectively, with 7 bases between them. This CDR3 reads CASSYSALSPLHF. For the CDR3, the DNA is TGTGCCAGCAGTTACTCGGCCTTGTCACCCCTCCACTTT.

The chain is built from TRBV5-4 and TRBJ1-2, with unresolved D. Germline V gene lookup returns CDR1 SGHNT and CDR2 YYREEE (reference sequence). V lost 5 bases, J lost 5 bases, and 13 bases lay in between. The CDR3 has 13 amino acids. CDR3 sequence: CASRPRELYGYTF. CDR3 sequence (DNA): TGTGCCAGCAGGCCCAGAGAACTATATGGCTACACCTTC.

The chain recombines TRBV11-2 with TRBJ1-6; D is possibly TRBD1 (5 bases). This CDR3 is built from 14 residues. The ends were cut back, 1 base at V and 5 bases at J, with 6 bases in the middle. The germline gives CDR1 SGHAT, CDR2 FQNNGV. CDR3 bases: TGTGCCAGCAGCTTAGCGGGGGATAATTCACCCCTCCACTTT. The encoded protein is CASSLAGDNSPLHF.

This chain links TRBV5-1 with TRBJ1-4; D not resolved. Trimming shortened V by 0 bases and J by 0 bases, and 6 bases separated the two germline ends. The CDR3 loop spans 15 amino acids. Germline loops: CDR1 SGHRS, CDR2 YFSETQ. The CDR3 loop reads CASSLGRSTNEKLFF. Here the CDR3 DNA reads TGCGCCAGCAGCTTGGGCCGGTCAACTAATGAAAAACTGTTTTTT.

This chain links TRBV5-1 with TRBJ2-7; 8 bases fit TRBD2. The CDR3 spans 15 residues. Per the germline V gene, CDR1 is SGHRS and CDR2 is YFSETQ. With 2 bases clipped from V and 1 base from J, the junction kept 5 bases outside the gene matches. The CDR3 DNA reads TGCGCCAGCAGCTTCGGGGCGGGAGGATCCTACGAGCAGTACTTC. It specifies CASSFGAGGSYEQYF.

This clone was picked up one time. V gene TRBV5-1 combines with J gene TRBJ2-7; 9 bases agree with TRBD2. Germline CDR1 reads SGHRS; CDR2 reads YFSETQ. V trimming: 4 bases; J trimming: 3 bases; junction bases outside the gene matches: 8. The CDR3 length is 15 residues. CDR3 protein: CASSPPSGVVYEQYF. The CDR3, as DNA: TGCGCCAGCAGCCCTCCTAGCGGGGTTGTCTACGAGCAGTACTTC.

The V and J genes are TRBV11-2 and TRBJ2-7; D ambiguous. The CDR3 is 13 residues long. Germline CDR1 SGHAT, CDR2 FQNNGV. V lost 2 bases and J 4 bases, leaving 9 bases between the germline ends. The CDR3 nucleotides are TGTGCCAGCAGCTTAAACGCGGCATACGAGCAGTACTTC. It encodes CASSLNAAYEQYF.

The CDR3 coding sequence is TGTGCCAGCAGCCCAGCTGGGGCAGAGACCCCTGGCGAGCAGTACTTC. Protein product: CASSPAGAETPGEQYF. This chain links TRBV28 with TRBJ2-7, with D possibly TRBD1 on 5 matching bases. CDR1 MDHEN and CDR2 SYDVKM come from the germline V gene. The CDR3 extends over 16 amino acids. With 6 bases removed from V and 6 bases from J, the gap between germline ends came to 24 bases.

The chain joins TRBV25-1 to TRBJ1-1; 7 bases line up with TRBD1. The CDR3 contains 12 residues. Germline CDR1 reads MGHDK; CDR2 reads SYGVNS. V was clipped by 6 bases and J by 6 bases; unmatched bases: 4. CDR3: CASRQGRSEAFF. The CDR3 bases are TGTGCCAGCAGACAGGGGAGGTCTGAAGCTTTCTTT.